The 3 T cell receptor beta chains listed next were all sequenced from one sample in a study of cytomegalovirus exposure and HLA in healthy donors. The protocol was immunoSEQ multiplex PCR, while the TCRdb copy is restricted to in-frame clones and leaves out a portion. The data show a few hundred thousand clones, with 90% seen just once and under 0.45% held by the top ten. Material for sequencing was PBMCs. Every receptor here comes from a woman aged 18-29 years in good health and CMV-seronegative.

The rearrangement links TRBV27 to TRBJ1-5; 9 bases are shared with TRBD1. Trimming cost V 2 bases and J 4 bases; bases outside gene matches: 3. The germline V gene encodes CDR1 MNHEY and CDR2 SMNVEV (reference sequence). This CDR3 contains 15 residues. For the CDR3, the DNA is TGTGCCAGCAGTTTAGCAGGACAGGGGAATCAGCCCCAGCATTTT. Protein: CASSLAGQGNQPQHF.

This chain connects TRBV6-6 to TRBJ2-3; 8 nucleotides line up with TRBD2. CDR1 and CDR2 (germline): MNHNY, SVGAGI (reference sequence). CDR3 length equals 16 residues. The junction had 4 bases not matched to a gene; V was cut back by 0 bases and J by 2 bases. CDR3 in DNA: TGTGCCAGCAGTTACTCGCGGGGGGCCTCCACAGATACGCAGTATTTT. It is translated as CASSYSRGASTDTQYF.

A remark on this clone: Other DNA sequences in this sample translate to the same CDR3. For the CDR3, the DNA is TGTGCCAGCAGCTTGGGTAGCGGGGCGTACAATGAGCAGTTCTTC. Its protein is CASSLGSGAYNEQFF. This sequence joins TRBV11-3 and TRBJ2-1; TRBD2 matches at 8 bases. This CDR3 contains 15 residues. From germline, CDR1 is SGHNT and CDR2 YENEEA. The ends lost 3 bases at V and 4 bases at J; junction bases unmatched: 5.